These T cell receptor beta chains were read from a single sample in a study of regulatory T cells in long-lasting Graves disease. TCRdb analysed the multiplex PCR reads with MiXCR anew, one entry per CDR3 protein. The sample yields about 620,000 distinct CDR3 sequences, 16% seen once. The same sample was also studied in work on T cells in Graves' hyperthyroidism and ophthalmopathy.

The material sequenced was peripheral blood mononuclear cells (PBMCs), taken at new diagnosis, from a patient treated with antithyroid drugs. The receptors stem from a woman aged 25 to 39 with Graves disease. Both conserved end residues are part of each CDR3. The D gene is left open where the match is weak. Clone size is shown for a subset of rows, as once, few, many or a class of expanded clone.

few,TRBV19,TRBJ2-2,TRBD2,17,TGTGCCAGTAGTATCCCGGGACTAGCGGGCTTCACCGGGGAGCTGTTTTTT,CASSIPGLAGFTGELFF
-,TRBV19,TRBJ2-7,TRBD1,15,TGTGCCAGTTCCGGGACAGGGGCAGGCTCCTACGAGCAGTACTTC,CASSGTGAGSYEQYF
-,TRBV11-1,TRBJ2-7,TRBD1,15,TGTGCCAGCAGCTTAGCGGGACAGAGTTCGTACGAGCAGTACTTC,CASSLAGQSSYEQYF
many,TRBV29-1,TRBJ2-2,-,13,TGCAGCGTTTGGGACGCCCTCACCGGGGAGCTGTTTTTT,CSVWDALTGELFF
many,TRBV28,TRBJ2-3,-,13,TGTGCCAGCAGTTTCTTAAGAAGGGATACGCAGTATTTT,CASSFLRRDTQYF
many,TRBV5-5,TRBJ2-3,-,12,TGTGCCAGCAGGCCACCCACAGATACGCAGTATTTT,CASRPPTDTQYF
-,TRBV20-1,TRBJ1-1,TRBD1,12,TGCAGTGCTCGGACAGGGTTCGGTGAAGCTTTCTTT,CSARTGFGEAFF
many,TRBV6-1,TRBJ2-1,TRBD2,18,TGTGCCAGCAGTGAAGATTTATTTAGGTCTAGCGGGGTTAATGAGCAGTTCTTC,CASSEDLFRSSGVNEQFF
-,TRBV12-3/TRBV12-4,TRBJ2-7,-,18,TGTGCCAGCAGACTAAAGATGGGGGGACAGTTTTTCCTTTACGAGCAGTACTTC,CASRLKMGGQFFLYEQYF
few,TRBV6-2/TRBV6-3,TRBJ2-1,TRBD2,17,TGTGCCAGCAGGGGGATCTTAGGCGGGAGGTCCTACAATGAGCAGTTCTTC,CASRGILGGRSYNEQFF
many,TRBV6-2/TRBV6-3,TRBJ1-5,TRBD1,15,TGTGCCAGCAGTACCCAGGGGGCTTCCAGGCAGCCCCAGCATTTT,CASSTQGASRQPQHF
many,TRBV7-3,TRBJ2-1,TRBD1,15,TGTGCCAGCAGCTTAATTGGGACAGGGTCCGCTGAGCAGTTCTTC,CASSLIGTGSAEQFF
many,TRBV24-1,TRBJ2-1,TRBD1,12,TGTGCCACATCGTACAGGGGGCATGAGCAGTTCTTC,CATSYRGHEQFF
-,TRBV18,TRBJ2-7,-,12,TGTGCCAGCTCTTGGAACCAACGCGAGCAGTACTTC,CASSWNQREQYF
many,TRBV11-2,TRBJ2-1,TRBD1,17,TGTGCCAGCAGCTCAGACGGGGACAGGGAAAGCGACAATGAGCAGTTCTTC,CASSSDGDRESDNEQFF
-,TRBV10-3,TRBJ2-7,TRBD2,15,TGTGCCATCCGACTAGCGGGAGGCGGCAGGGCCGAGCAGTACTTC,CAIRLAGGGRAEQYF
-,TRBV19,TRBJ2-1,TRBD2,15,TGTGCCAGTACCCCGACTAGCGGGAACTACAATGAGCAGTTCTTC,CASTPTSGNYNEQFF
few,TRBV11-2,TRBJ2-7,TRBD2,17,TGTGCCAGCAGCACTGCCGGGACTAGCGGGGGCTCCTACGAGCAGTACTTC,CASSTAGTSGGSYEQYF
-,TRBV12-3/TRBV12-4,TRBJ2-5,TRBD2,17,TGTGCCAGCAGGGACCCGCTAGCGGGAGATGTTGGGAAGACCCAGTACTTC,CASRDPLAGDVGKTQYF
-,TRBV13,TRBJ1-6,TRBD1,14,TGTGCCAGCAGTCCTCGGACAGGGGAATCACCCCTCCACTTT,CASSPRTGESPLHF
-,TRBV7-9,TRBJ1-6,TRBD1,16,TGTGCCAGCAGCCCCTCCCTCGGCAGGGGGAATCCACCCCTCCACTTT,CASSPSLGRGNPPLHF
many,TRBV11-2,TRBJ2-1,-,12,TGTGCCAGCAGCTTATCGCGGGACACCCAGTTCTTC,CASSLSRDTQFF
few,TRBV30,TRBJ1-2,-,13,TGTGCCTGGAGTGGATTCAGGGACTATGGCTACACCTTC,CAWSGFRDYGYTF
once,TRBV3-1,TRBJ2-7,-,13,TGTGCCAGCCCACCGGGTGGCGACTACGAGCAGTACTTC,CASPPGGDYEQYF
few,TRBV20-1,TRBJ2-4,-,10,TGCAGTGCCGGAAGAAACATTCAGTACTTC,CSAGRNIQYF
many,TRBV28,TRBJ2-2,-,15,TGTGCCAGCAGTGCAGGGACCTCAAACACCGGGGAGCTGTTTTTT,CASSAGTSNTGELFF
-,TRBV5-1,TRBJ2-7,TRBD1,16,TGCGCCAGCAGCTCGTACCTACAGGGGACCGGGGACGAGCAGTACTTC,CASSSYLQGTGDEQYF
many,TRBV7-9,TRBJ2-2,-,15,TGTGCCAGCAGCTTAGGTTCGAGGGGAACCGGGGAGCTGTTTTTT,CASSLGSRGTGELFF
-,TRBV30,TRBJ2-7,TRBD2,14,TGTGCCTGGAGTGTACTAGCGGCTTCCTACGAGCAGTACTTC,CAWSVLAASYEQYF
many,TRBV2,TRBJ2-7,-,12,TGTGCCAGCAGACCCACTAGCTACGAGCAGTACTTC,CASRPTSYEQYF
-,TRBV11-2,TRBJ2-4,-,15,TGTGCCAGCAGCACCCGGACTATAGCCAAAAACATTCAGTACTTC,CASSTRTIAKNIQYF
few,TRBV20-1,TRBJ2-1,TRBD2,17,TGCAGTGCTAGTTGGGCCGGGACTAGCGGGAGCTACAATGAGCAGTTCTTC,CSASWAGTSGSYNEQFF
many,TRBV11-2,TRBJ2-7,TRBD2,16,TGTGCCAGCAGCTTAGTAGTCGGGAGGCTCACCTACGAGCAGTACTTC,CASSLVVGRLTYEQYF
many,TRBV3-1,TRBJ1-2,-,11,TGTGCCAGCAGCCAGGGTAGTGGCTACACCTTC,CASSQGSGYTF
many,TRBV6-5,TRBJ2-2,-,16,TGTGCCAGCAGTTACGCGGTTAAAGGGCTCACCGGGGAGCTGTTTTTT,CASSYAVKGLTGELFF
many,TRBV28,TRBJ1-1,-,14,TGTGCCAGCAGTTCCTACGAGGACTCCCCGCAAGCTTTCTTT,CASSSYEDSPQAFF
many,TRBV29-1,TRBJ1-2,-,15,TGCAGCGTCGCCCCCTCCGCCCAGGGCTCGGCTGGCTACACCTTC,CSVAPSAQGSAGYTF
-,TRBV28,TRBJ2-2,-,14,TGTGCCAGCACGGAGGGTGAAGTCACCGGGGAGCTGTTTTTT,CASTEGEVTGELFF
-,TRBV28,TRBJ2-7,TRBD1,13,TGTGCCACCTTAGGAGACAGGGACTACGAGCAGTACTTC,CATLGDRDYEQYF
many,TRBV20-1,TRBJ2-5,TRBD2,12,TGCAGTCGTGGTAGCGGGAGCGAGACCCAGTACTTC,CSRGSGSETQYF
many,TRBV30,TRBJ2-6,-,12,TGTGCCTGGGGGTCTGGGGCCAACGTCCTGACTTTC,CAWGSGANVLTF
many,TRBV20-1,TRBJ1-4,-,13,TGCAGTGCTGCAACAGAGCTCCGTGAAAAACTGTTTTTT,CSAATELREKLFF
many,TRBV6-1,TRBJ2-5,TRBD2,12,TGTGCCAGCAGGGGGGGGAGGGAGACCCAGTACTTC,CASRGGRETQYF
few,TRBV11-3,TRBJ2-3,-,15,TGTGCCAGCAGCCCAGAGACTAGGTCGAGGGATACGCAGTATTTT,CASSPETRSRDTQYF
many,TRBV7-9,TRBJ1-4,TRBD1,14,TGTGCCAGCAGCCAAACAGGGGGCGAGGAAAAACTGTTTTTT,CASSQTGGEEKLFF
few,TRBV4-1,TRBJ2-1,TRBD2,20,TGCGCCAGCAGCCAAGATACTAGCGGGAGGTCTAAGAGGAACTACAATGAGCAGTTCTTC,CASSQDTSGRSKRNYNEQFF
many,TRBV7-9,TRBJ1-4,-,14,TGTGCCAGCAGCTTAGTCCAGGACGGGGAAAAACTGTTTTTT,CASSLVQDGEKLFF
many,TRBV28,TRBJ1-2,TRBD1,15,TGTGCCAGCAGTTTATCAGCAGGGGGAAGATATGGCTACACCTTC,CASSLSAGGRYGYTF
many,TRBV20-1,TRBJ2-7,TRBD2,16,TGCAGTGCTAGCTCGGGACTAGCGGGAGGTTCTTACGAGCAGTACTTC,CSASSGLAGGSYEQYF
few,TRBV2,TRBJ2-1,-,18,TGTGCCAGCAGCCTATACCTGTCGGGCGGGGCCTCAGACAATGAGCAGTTCTTC,CASSLYLSGGASDNEQFF
-,TRBV30,TRBJ1-5,-,16,TGTGCCTGGAGTGTACCCGGGCTCTACCCCGATCGGCCCCAGCATTTT,CAWSVPGLYPDRPQHF
-,TRBV7-3,TRBJ2-7,TRBD1,13,TGTGCCAGCGCCGTGGACAGGAACGACGAGCAGTACTTC,CASAVDRNDEQYF
many,TRBV7-2,TRBJ2-7,TRBD2,15,TGTGCCAGCAGCTTCATAGCGGGAGTATCGGGCGAGCAGTACTTC,CASSFIAGVSGEQYF
many,TRBV11-2,TRBJ2-3,-,14,TGTGCCAGCAGCTTGGCCGGCCTCACAGATACGCAGTATTTT,CASSLAGLTDTQYF
-,TRBV5-4,TRBJ1-1,TRBD1,13,TGTGCCAGCAGCTCGGGACAGCGGCCGGAAGCTTTCTTT,CASSSGQRPEAFF
few,TRBV18,TRBJ2-1,-,14,TGTGCCAGCTCACCACCCTGGCCAAACAATGAGCAGTTCTTC,CASSPPWPNNEQFF
-,TRBV24-1,TRBJ2-3,-,15,TGTGCCACCAGTGATCGTGACAGTAGCACAGATACGCAGTATTTT,CATSDRDSSTDTQYF
many,TRBV3-1,TRBJ1-1,-,14,TGTGCCAGCAGCCAATCGGAGTGGAACACTGAAGCTTTCTTT,CASSQSEWNTEAFF